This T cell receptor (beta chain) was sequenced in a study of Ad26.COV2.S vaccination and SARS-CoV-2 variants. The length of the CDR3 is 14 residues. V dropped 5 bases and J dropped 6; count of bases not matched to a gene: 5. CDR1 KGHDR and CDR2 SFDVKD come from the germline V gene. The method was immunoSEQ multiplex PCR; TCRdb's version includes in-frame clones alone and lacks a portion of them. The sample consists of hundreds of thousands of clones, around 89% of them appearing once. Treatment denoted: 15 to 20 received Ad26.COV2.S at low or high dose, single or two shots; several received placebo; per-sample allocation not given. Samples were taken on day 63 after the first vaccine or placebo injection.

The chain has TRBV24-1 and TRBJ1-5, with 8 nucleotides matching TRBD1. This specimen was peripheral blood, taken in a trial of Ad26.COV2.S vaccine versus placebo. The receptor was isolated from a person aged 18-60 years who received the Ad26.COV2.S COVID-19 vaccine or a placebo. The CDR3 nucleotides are TGTGCCACCAGTGGCCAGGGGGCTGCTCAGCCCCAGCATTTT. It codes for CATSGQGAAQPQHF.